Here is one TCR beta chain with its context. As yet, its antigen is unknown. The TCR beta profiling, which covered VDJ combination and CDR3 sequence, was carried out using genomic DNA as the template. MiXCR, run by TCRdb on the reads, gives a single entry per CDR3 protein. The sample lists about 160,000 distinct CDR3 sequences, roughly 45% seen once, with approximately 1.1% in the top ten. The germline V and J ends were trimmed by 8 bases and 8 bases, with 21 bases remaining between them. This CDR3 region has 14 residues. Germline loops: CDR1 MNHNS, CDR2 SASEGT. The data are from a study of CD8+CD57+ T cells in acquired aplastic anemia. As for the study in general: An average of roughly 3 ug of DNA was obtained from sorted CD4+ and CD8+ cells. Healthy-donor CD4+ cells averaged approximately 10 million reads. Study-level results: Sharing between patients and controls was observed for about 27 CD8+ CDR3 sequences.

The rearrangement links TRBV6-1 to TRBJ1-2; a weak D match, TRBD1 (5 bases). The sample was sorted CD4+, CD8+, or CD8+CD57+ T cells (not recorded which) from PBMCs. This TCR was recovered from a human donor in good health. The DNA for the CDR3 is TGTGCCAGCCGCGCGGGGGGACGGACCCAGGGCTACACCTTC. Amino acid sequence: CASRAGGRTQGYTF.